Below are 20 T cell receptor beta chains sequenced from a single sample in a study of identifying expanded T cells in peripheral blood. Clones were read by immunoSEQ multiplex PCR, and TCRdb kept only the in-frame ones, dropping some. Here the sample spans 120,000 or so clones, roughly 84% being singletons. What was sequenced was blood. These receptors originate from a person aged 18-69 years in good health.

The chain combines TRBV30 with TRBJ2-3; D gene uncertain. Germline V CDR1 and CDR2: GTSNPN, SVGIG (reference sequence). This CDR3 comprises 12 residues. Between the trimmed V and J ends, which lost 0 bases and 2 bases, there was a span of 3 bases. CDR3 protein: CAWSVPTDTQYF. CDR3 bases: TGTGCCTGGAGTGTACCCACAGATACGCAGTATTTT.

V is TRBV2 and J is TRBJ2-3, with 7 bases matching TRBD1. Germline V CDR1 and CDR2: SNHLY, FYNNEI. Trimming took 4 bases from V and 6 from J; bases not matched to a gene: 4. The CDR3 is made up of 13 amino acids. The CDR3 nucleotides are TGTGCCAGCAGTGGGACAGGCTCGGATACGCAGTATTTT. Protein product: CASSGTGSDTQYF.

This clone qualifies as medium-sized. The chain joins TRBV27 to TRBJ1-5; tentatively, D is TRBD1 (6 bases). Per germline, CDR1 MNHEY and CDR2 SMNVEV (reference sequence). The CDR3 covers 13 residues. Trimming pared 5 bases from V and 7 bases from J, leaving 12 bases between. This CDR3 reads CASSTQGRQPQHF. The CDR3 DNA reads as TGTGCCAGCAGTACTCAGGGGCGGCAGCCCCAGCATTTT.

The V and J genes are TRBV6-1 and TRBJ2-1; D remains unclear. This CDR3 comprises 13 residues. The germline gives CDR1 MNHNS, CDR2 SASEGT. V shed 4 bases and J shed 6 bases, with 10 bases lying between them. CDR3 loop: CASSVGVSNEQFF. DNA of the CDR3: TGTGCCAGCAGTGTTGGAGTAAGCAATGAGCAGTTCTTC.

The sample holds a few counts of this clone. This chain uses TRBV5-6 with TRBJ1-2; D remains ambiguous. Germline assignment: CDR1 SGHDT and CDR2 YYEEEE. The ends were cut back, 0 bases at V and 5 bases at J, with 8 bases in the middle. CDR3 length: 13 residues. In DNA form, the CDR3 reads TGTGCCAGCAGCTTGGGAACCGGGTATGGCTACACCTTC. This sequence encodes CASSLGTGYGYTF.

The table lists this clone with a count of one. The CDR3 region has the DNA TGTGCCAGCAGCGCGCAAGTACAGGGCGCCTATGGCTACACCTTC. Translating it yields CASSAQVQGAYGYTF. The V call is TRBV7-8, the J call TRBJ1-2; tentative D call: TRBD1 (6 bases). Trimming took off 5 bases at V and 4 bases at J, with 17 bases between the two ends. This CDR3 is 15 amino acids long. CDR1 and CDR2 from the germline V gene are SGHVS and FQNEAQ.

This rearrangement joins TRBV29-1 to TRBJ1-2, with a tentative D call TRBD1 (5 bases). The CDR3 is 13 amino acids. V lost 2 bases to trimming and J lost 4 bases, with 11 bases between them. Per the germline V gene, CDR1 is SQVTM and CDR2 is ANQGSEA. CDR3 residues: CSVERQGSYGYTF. CDR3 nucleotides: TGCAGCGTTGAAAGGCAGGGAAGCTATGGCTACACCTTC.

The genes are TRBV7-4 and TRBJ2-5, with 10 positions matching TRBD2. J lost 3 bases, V lost 4 bases, and 5 bases had no gene match. Germline CDR1 SGHVT, CDR2 SQSDAQ. The CDR3 is 15 residues long. CDR3 sequence reads: CASSSYGLAEETQYF. The CDR3 DNA reads TGTGCCAGCAGCTCTTATGGACTAGCGGAAGAGACCCAGTACTTC.

This chain connects TRBV11-3 to TRBJ1-6; D possibly corresponds to TRBD1 (6 bases). The germline gives CDR1 SGHNT, CDR2 YENEEA. CDR3 size: 15 residues. V shed 3 bases and J shed 8 bases, with 14 bases lying between them. The CDR3 region has the DNA TGTGCCAGCAGCTTCGAGGGGGGGGACTATTCACCCCTCCACTTT. Translating gives CASSFEGGDYSPLHF.

The chain couples TRBV4-3 to TRBJ1-2, with 10 bases identical to TRBD1. Per the germline V gene, CDR1 is LGHNA and CDR2 is YSLEER. CDR3 length equals 15 residues. Trimming removed 4 bases from V and 4 bases from J; junction bases left unmatched: 6. DNA for the CDR3: TGCGCCAGCAGCCCTCGGGACAGGGGCTTCTATGGCTACACCTTC. This gives the protein CASSPRDRGFYGYTF.

This rearrangement joins TRBV6-5 to TRBJ2-7; the D gene is possibly TRBD1 (5 bases). V was clipped by 10 bases and J by 2 bases, with 18 bases between them. This CDR3 has 14 amino acids. The germline gives CDR1 MNHEY, CDR2 SVGAGI. The CDR3, as DNA: TGTGCCACCTTTTCGGCAGGGAACCCCTACGAGCAGTACTTC. As protein: CATFSAGNPYEQYF.

The J gene is TRBJ1-6, the V gene TRBV7-9, with D possibly TRBD1 on 5 matching bases. This CDR3 is 16 amino acids long. With 0 bases removed from V and 7 bases from J, the gap between germline ends came to 13 bases. Germline V gives CDR1 SEHNR, CDR2 FQNEAQ (reference sequence). CDR3 DNA: TGTGCCAGCAGCTTAGCTGCAGGGATAGTAAATTCACCCCTCCACTTT. Its translation is CASSLAAGIVNSPLHF.

J is TRBJ2-7 and V is TRBV7-8; D unresolved. Trimming took off 1 base at V and 6 bases at J, with 10 bases between the two ends. Germline V lookup: CDR1 SGHVS, CDR2 FQNEAQ. The CDR3 contains 13 residues. The CDR3 bases are TGTGCCAGCAGCTTAGTGGGATTCGGCGAGCAGTACTTC. The encoded protein is CASSLVGFGEQYF.

The chain carries TRBV4-2 and TRBJ2-3, with D unresolved. Trimming cost V 0 bases and J 1 base, with 11 bases left between them. Germline V gene data show CDR1 as LGHNA and CDR2 as YNFKEQ. This CDR3 region has 16 residues. CDR3 bases: TGTGCCAGCAGCCAAGATGAGGCAGCCGGCACAGATACGCAGTATTTT. Protein product: CASSQDEAAGTDTQYF.

The gene calls are TRBV4-1 and TRBJ1-2; the D gene is possibly TRBD1 (6 bases). Trimming shortened V by 1 base and J by 4 bases, and 16 bases separated the two germline ends. The CDR3 runs to 16 residues. CDR1 is MGHRA, CDR2 YSYEKL, per germline. As DNA, the CDR3 is TGCGCCAGCAGCCAAGCACAGGGACCCCTGCCCTATGGCTACACCTTC. Translating gives CASSQAQGPLPYGYTF.

This clone was seen many times. The chain employs TRBV4-3 and TRBJ2-7; TRBD2 is a possible D gene (6 bases). This CDR3 spans 14 amino acids. The germline CDR1 and CDR2 sequences are LGHNA and YSLEER. V was pared by 8 bases and J by 3 bases, with 17 bases between. For the CDR3, the DNA is TGCGCCAGCGGCCCCGCCGGGGGAATCTACGAGCAGTACTTC. It encodes CASGPAGGIYEQYF.

The V call is TRBV7-2, the J call TRBJ2-3, with D unresolved. Germline CDR1 and CDR2: SGHTA and FQGNSA. The V end lost 1 base, the J end lost 2 bases, and 4 bases lay between the germline ends. The CDR3 length is 13 residues. The CDR3 is CASSLGATDTQYF. In DNA form, the CDR3 reads TGTGCCAGCAGCTTAGGGGCCACAGATACGCAGTATTTT.

The J gene is TRBJ1-6, the V gene TRBV14, with no clear D. Trimming took 3 bases from V and 1 from J, leaving 7 bases between them. CDR1 and CDR2 (germline): SGHDN, FVKESK. The CDR3 runs to 15 residues. CDR3 coding DNA: TGTGCCAGCAGCCAGGCGGGATCCTATAATTCACCCCTCCACTTT. Its translation: CASSQAGSYNSPLHF.

The rearrangement joins TRBV2 to TRBJ1-1; no firm D call. The V end lost 10 bases, the J end lost 4 bases, and 16 bases lay between the germline ends. The CDR3 has 13 amino acids. The V gene's germline CDR1 is SNHLY and CDR2 FYNNEI. DNA of the CDR3: TGTGCCACCACGCAGGAGGGATCCACTGAAGCTTTCTTT. Its protein product is CATTQEGSTEAFF.

J is TRBJ2-3 and V is TRBV6-6; 12 bases fit TRBD2. The CDR3 is 15 residues long. Germline V gene lookup returns CDR1 MNHNY and CDR2 SVGAGI (reference sequence). V dropped 5 bases and J dropped 5; count of bases not matched to a gene: 5. DNA of the CDR3: TGTGCCAGCAGTCAGACTAGCGGGGGCAAAGATACGCAGTATTTT. It codes for CASSQTSGGKDTQYF.